This T cell receptor beta chain was obtained from a study of T-cell memory formation after mild COVID-19. Across the study: TCR clusters were largely donor specific. Findings and caveats of the study: Pre-infection memory held some responding clones, suggesting pre-existing cross-reactive T cells responded.

This clonotype was observed a handful of times. Its target is unknown. TCRdb passed the 5' RACE reads through MiXCR, listing each CDR3 protein once. The data show about 470,000 distinct CDR3 sequences, 20% to 30% seen once. From germline, CDR1 is SQVTM and CDR2 ANQGSEA. V lost 0 bases to trimming and J lost 8 bases; unmatched junction nucleotides: 5. This CDR3 contains 14 residues. Sequences were obtained from PBMCs or a T cell subset sorted from them (not recorded which). The chain couples TRBV29-1 to TRBJ2-3; TRBD2 agrees at 10 bases. This clonotype was obtained from an adult woman who had mild COVID-19 (a few samples of this study predate the infection). Cell type and time point are not known. The CDR3 sequence: CSVEDKIAGGTQYF. The CDR3, as DNA: TGCAGCGTTGAAGATAAGATAGCGGGAGGTACGCAGTATTTT.